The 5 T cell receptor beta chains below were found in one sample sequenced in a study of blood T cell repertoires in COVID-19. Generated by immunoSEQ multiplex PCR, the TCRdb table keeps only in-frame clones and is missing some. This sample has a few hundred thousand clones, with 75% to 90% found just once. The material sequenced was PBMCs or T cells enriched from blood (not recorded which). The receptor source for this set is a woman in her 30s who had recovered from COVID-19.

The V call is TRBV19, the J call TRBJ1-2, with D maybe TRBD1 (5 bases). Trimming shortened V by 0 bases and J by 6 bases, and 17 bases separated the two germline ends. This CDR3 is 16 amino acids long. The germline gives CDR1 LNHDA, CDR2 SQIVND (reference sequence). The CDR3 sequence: CASSIDLLEGADGYTF. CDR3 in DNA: TGTGCCAGTAGTATAGATCTCCTGGAAGGGGCGGATGGCTACACCTTC.

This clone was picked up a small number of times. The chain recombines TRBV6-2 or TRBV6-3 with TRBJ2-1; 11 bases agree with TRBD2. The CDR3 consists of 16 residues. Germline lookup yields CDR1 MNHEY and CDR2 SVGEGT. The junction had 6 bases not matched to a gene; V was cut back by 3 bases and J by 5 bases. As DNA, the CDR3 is TGTGCCAGCAGTTATGACACTAGCGGGAGCGACAATGAGCAGTTCTTC. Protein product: CASSYDTSGSDNEQFF.

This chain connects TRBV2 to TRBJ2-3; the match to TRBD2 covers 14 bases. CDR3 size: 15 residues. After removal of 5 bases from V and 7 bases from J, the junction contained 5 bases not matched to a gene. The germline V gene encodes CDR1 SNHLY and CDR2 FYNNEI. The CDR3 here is CASSPGTSGSHTQYF. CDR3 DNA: TGTGCCAGCAGTCCCGGGACTAGCGGGAGCCATACGCAGTATTTT. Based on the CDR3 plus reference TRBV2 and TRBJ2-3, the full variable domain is EPEVTQTPSHQVTQMGQEVILRCVPISNHLYFYWYRQILGQKVEFLVSFYNNEISEKSEIFDDQFSVERPDGSNFTLKIRSTKLEDSAMYFCASSPGTSGSHTQYFGPGTRLTVL.

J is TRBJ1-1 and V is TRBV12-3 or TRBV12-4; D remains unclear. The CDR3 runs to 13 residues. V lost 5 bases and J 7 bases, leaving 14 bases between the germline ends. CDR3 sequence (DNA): TGTGCCAGCAGTCGAGGGTCCCGGGGTGAAGCTTTCTTT. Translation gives CASSRGSRGEAFF.

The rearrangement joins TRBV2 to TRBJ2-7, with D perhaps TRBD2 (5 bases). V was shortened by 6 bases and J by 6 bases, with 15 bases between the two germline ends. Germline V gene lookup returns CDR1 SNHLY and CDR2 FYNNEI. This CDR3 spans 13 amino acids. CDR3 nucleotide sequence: TGTGCCAGCAGGCCGGACGTACGGGGCGAGCAGTACTTC. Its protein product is CASRPDVRGEQYF.